A selection of T cell receptor beta chains follows, all from one sample in a study of blood T cell repertoires in COVID-19. Repertoires were generated with immunoSEQ multiplex PCR, while TCRdb's copy carries only in-frame clones and drops some. The data contain 350,000 to 450,000 clones, roughly 86% of them singletons. Sequencing was carried out using peripheral blood. All receptors come from a woman in her sixties or seventies with COVID-19, enrolled during active disease. Each CDR3 is given with its conserved first and last residue. A D gene is named only where the DNA matches it firmly. Clone size is given for some rows only: seen once, a few or many times, or a class if the clone is expanded.

clone size: NA; J gene: TRBJ1-1; D gene: NA; CDR3 length: 15; V gene: TRBV18; CDR3 protein: CASSTQTRPPTEAFF; CDR3 DNA: TGTGCCAGCTCAACACAGACTAGGCCTCCGACTGAAGCTTTCTTT
clone size: NA; J gene: TRBJ2-5; D gene: NA; CDR3 length: 13; V gene: TRBV11-1; CDR3 protein: CASSRAVGETQYF; CDR3 DNA: TGTGCCAGCAGCCGAGCGGTGGGGGAGACCCAGTACTTC
clone size: NA; J gene: TRBJ2-1; D gene: TRBD2; CDR3 length: 14; V gene: TRBV11-2; CDR3 protein: CASRTSGGAIEQFF; CDR3 DNA: TGTGCCAGCAGGACTAGCGGGGGGGCGATTGAGCAGTTCTTC
clone size: NA; J gene: TRBJ2-5; D gene: TRBD2; CDR3 length: 14; V gene: TRBV11-2; CDR3 protein: CASSKLAGQETQYF; CDR3 DNA: TGTGCCAGCAGCAAACTAGCGGGCCAAGAGACCCAGTACTTC
clone size: NA; J gene: TRBJ2-3; D gene: NA; CDR3 length: 11; V gene: TRBV14; CDR3 protein: CASSQNRLVGF; CDR3 DNA: TGTGCCAGCAGCCAAAATAGACTGGTGGGTTTT
clone size: NA; J gene: TRBJ1-2; D gene: NA; CDR3 length: 12; V gene: TRBV5-4; CDR3 protein: CASTRRGGGYTF; CDR3 DNA: TGTGCCAGCACCCGTCGGGGGGGCGGCTACACCTTC
clone size: NA; J gene: TRBJ2-1; D gene: NA; CDR3 length: 13; V gene: TRBV3-1/TRBV3-2; CDR3 protein: CASSRGTYNEQFF; CDR3 DNA: TGTGCCAGCAGCCGAGGAACTTACAATGAGCAGTTCTTC
clone size: once; J gene: TRBJ1-4; D gene: NA; CDR3 length: 17; V gene: TRBV19; CDR3 protein: CASSRIVGGITNEKLFF; CDR3 DNA: TGTGCCAGTAGTAGGATCGTGGGGGGGATTACTAATGAAAAACTGTTTTTT
clone size: NA; J gene: TRBJ1-5; D gene: TRBD1; CDR3 length: 15; V gene: TRBV4-1; CDR3 protein: CASSDRDRAGQPQHF; CDR3 DNA: TGCGCCAGCAGCGACCGGGACAGGGCCGGTCAGCCCCAGCATTTT
clone size: NA; J gene: TRBJ2-7; D gene: TRBD1; CDR3 length: 15; V gene: TRBV6-1; CDR3 protein: CASSEDLTGANEQYF; CDR3 DNA: TGTGCCAGCAGTGAAGATCTGACAGGGGCCAACGAGCAGTACTTC
clone size: NA; J gene: TRBJ1-2; D gene: NA; CDR3 length: 15; V gene: TRBV7-2; CDR3 protein: CASSLSLAGYYGYTF; CDR3 DNA: TGTGCCAGCAGCTTAAGCCTCGCAGGGTACTATGGCTACACCTTC
clone size: NA; J gene: TRBJ2-5; D gene: NA; CDR3 length: 12; V gene: TRBV6-1; CDR3 protein: CASSDPSKTQYF; CDR3 DNA: TGTGCCAGCAGTGACCCATCAAAGACCCAGTACTTC
clone size: once; J gene: TRBJ1-5; D gene: TRBD1; CDR3 length: 15; V gene: TRBV5-5; CDR3 protein: CASSLDRGNNQPQHF; CDR3 DNA: TGTGCCAGCAGCTTAGACAGGGGGAATAATCAGCCCCAGCATTTT
clone size: NA; J gene: TRBJ1-4; D gene: TRBD1; CDR3 length: 14; V gene: TRBV7-3; CDR3 protein: CASSPRGGDEKLFF; CDR3 DNA: TGTGCCAGCAGCCCCCGAGGGGGCGATGAAAAACTGTTTTTT
clone size: NA; J gene: TRBJ2-2; D gene: NA; CDR3 length: 12; V gene: TRBV29-1; CDR3 protein: CSVEVEGGELFF; CDR3 DNA: TGCAGCGTTGAGGTTGAGGGCGGGGAGCTGTTTTTT
clone size: once; J gene: TRBJ2-7; D gene: NA; CDR3 length: 13; V gene: TRBV29-1; CDR3 protein: CSVGSGEIYEQYF; CDR3 DNA: TGCAGCGTTGGTAGCGGAGAGATTTACGAGCAGTACTTC
clone size: NA; J gene: TRBJ1-5; D gene: NA; CDR3 length: 15; V gene: TRBV6-1; CDR3 protein: CASSEGAASNQPQHF; CDR3 DNA: TGTGCCAGCAGTGAAGGGGCCGCAAGCAATCAGCCCCAGCATTTT
clone size: NA; J gene: TRBJ1-5; D gene: NA; CDR3 length: 14; V gene: TRBV19; CDR3 protein: CASQAGENNQPQHF; CDR3 DNA: TGTGCCAGTCAGGCAGGGGAAAACAATCAGCCCCAGCATTTT
clone size: NA; J gene: TRBJ2-7; D gene: TRBD1; CDR3 length: 14; V gene: TRBV25-1; CDR3 protein: CASRAWTGGYEQYF; CDR3 DNA: TGTGCCAGCAGGGCTTGGACAGGGGGCTACGAGCAGTACTTC
clone size: NA; J gene: TRBJ2-7; D gene: NA; CDR3 length: 15; V gene: TRBV19; CDR3 protein: CASSTGTKNSYEQYF; CDR3 DNA: TGTGCCAGTAGTACCGGGACAAAAAACTCCTACGAGCAGTACTTC
clone size: NA; J gene: TRBJ2-5; D gene: TRBD1; CDR3 length: 15; V gene: TRBV5-4; CDR3 protein: CASSRRPGQGETQYF; CDR3 DNA: TGTGCCAGCAGTCGACGTCCGGGACAGGGGGAGACCCAGTACTTC
clone size: NA; J gene: TRBJ2-3; D gene: TRBD1; CDR3 length: 19; V gene: TRBV27; CDR3 protein: CASSLIPTGGVGSTDTQYF; CDR3 DNA: TGTGCCAGCAGTTTAATCCCGACAGGGGGGGTCGGTTCTACAGATACGCAGTATTTT
clone size: NA; J gene: TRBJ1-1; D gene: TRBD1; CDR3 length: 14; V gene: TRBV28; CDR3 protein: CASRITGAFGEAFF; CDR3 DNA: TGTGCCAGCAGAATTACAGGGGCTTTTGGTGAAGCTTTCTTT
clone size: NA; J gene: TRBJ1-2; D gene: NA; CDR3 length: 14; V gene: TRBV25-1; CDR3 protein: CASSEYEGFNGYTF; CDR3 DNA: TGTGCCAGCAGTGAATACGAGGGTTTTAATGGCTACACCTTC
clone size: NA; J gene: TRBJ2-3; D gene: TRBD2; CDR3 length: 16; V gene: TRBV2; CDR3 protein: CASSGISGVSTDTQYF; CDR3 DNA: TGTGCCAGCAGTGGAATTAGCGGGGTTAGCACAGATACGCAGTATTTT
clone size: NA; J gene: TRBJ1-1; D gene: NA; CDR3 length: 14; V gene: TRBV18; CDR3 protein: CASSPKQENTEAFF; CDR3 DNA: TGTGCCAGCTCACCAAAGCAGGAGAACACTGAAGCTTTCTTT
clone size: NA; J gene: TRBJ2-5; D gene: NA; CDR3 length: 11; V gene: TRBV10-3; CDR3 protein: CAISQGETQYF; CDR3 DNA: TGTGCCATCAGCCAGGGGGAGACCCAGTACTTC
clone size: NA; J gene: TRBJ2-1; D gene: NA; CDR3 length: 15; V gene: TRBV2; CDR3 protein: CASRPDRSSYNEQFF; CDR3 DNA: TGTGCCAGCAGGCCCGACAGGAGCTCCTACAATGAGCAGTTCTTC
clone size: NA; J gene: TRBJ2-5; D gene: TRBD2; CDR3 length: 14; V gene: TRBV2; CDR3 protein: CASSSTSGVETQYF; CDR3 DNA: TGTGCCAGCAGTTCGACTAGCGGGGTAGAGACCCAGTACTTC
clone size: few; J gene: TRBJ1-1; D gene: TRBD1; CDR3 length: 16; V gene: TRBV6-6; CDR3 protein: CASSSPGQLRGTEAFF; CDR3 DNA: TGTGCCAGCAGTTCGCCGGGACAGCTCAGAGGCACTGAAGCTTTCTTT
clone size: NA; J gene: TRBJ2-7; D gene: NA; CDR3 length: 16; V gene: TRBV6-1; CDR3 protein: CASSALQGGSSYEQYF; CDR3 DNA: TGTGCCAGCAGTGCACTCCAGGGGGGAAGCTCCTACGAGCAGTACTTC
clone size: NA; J gene: TRBJ2-6; D gene: NA; CDR3 length: 14; V gene: TRBV10-3; CDR3 protein: CAIRGGSGANVLTF; CDR3 DNA: TGTGCCATTAGAGGGGGCTCTGGGGCCAACGTCCTGACTTTC
clone size: once; J gene: TRBJ1-1; D gene: NA; CDR3 length: 12; V gene: TRBV5-4; CDR3 protein: CASSVPNGVAFF; CDR3 DNA: TGTGCCAGCAGCGTTCCAAACGGTGTAGCTTTCTTT
clone size: NA; J gene: TRBJ1-3; D gene: NA; CDR3 length: 15; V gene: TRBV6-5; CDR3 protein: CASTTGGIGGNTIYF; CDR3 DNA: TGTGCCAGCACCACGGGAGGGATAGGTGGAAACACCATATATTTT
clone size: NA; J gene: TRBJ2-1; D gene: NA; CDR3 length: 11; V gene: TRBV21-1; CDR3 protein: CASKYDNEQFF; CDR3 DNA: TGTGCCAGCAAATATGACAATGAGCAGTTCTTC
clone size: NA; J gene: TRBJ1-4; D gene: TRBD1; CDR3 length: 17; V gene: TRBV18; CDR3 protein: CASSPLPQGATNEKLFF; CDR3 DNA: TGTGCCAGCTCACCATTACCCCAGGGGGCAACTAATGAAAAACTGTTTTTT
clone size: NA; J gene: TRBJ2-2; D gene: NA; CDR3 length: 14; V gene: TRBV12-5; CDR3 protein: CASGRSSAGGELFF; CDR3 DNA: TGTGCTAGTGGTCGGTCGAGCGCCGGCGGGGAGCTGTTTTTT
clone size: NA; J gene: TRBJ1-5; D gene: NA; CDR3 length: 15; V gene: TRBV29-1; CDR3 protein: CSVVWTFSSNQPQHF; CDR3 DNA: TGCAGCGTTGTCTGGACATTTTCGAGCAATCAGCCCCAGCATTTT
clone size: NA; J gene: TRBJ1-5; D gene: NA; CDR3 length: 18; V gene: TRBV4-1; CDR3 protein: CASSQSAVGGRSNQPQHF; CDR3 DNA: TGCGCCAGCAGCCAATCCGCTGTCGGGGGGAGATCCAATCAGCCCCAGCATTTT
clone size: NA; J gene: TRBJ2-2; D gene: TRBD1; CDR3 length: 17; V gene: TRBV27; CDR3 protein: CASSLGTGGLNTGELFF; CDR3 DNA: TGTGCCAGCAGTTTAGGGACAGGGGGCTTGAACACCGGGGAGCTGTTTTTT
clone size: NA; J gene: TRBJ1-1; D gene: NA; CDR3 length: 18; V gene: TRBV2; CDR3 protein: CASKPPLRGMKMNTEAFF; CDR3 DNA: TGTGCCAGTAAACCCCCACTCAGGGGTATGAAGATGAACACTGAAGCTTTCTTT
clone size: NA; J gene: TRBJ2-7; D gene: NA; CDR3 length: 13; V gene: TRBV5-1; CDR3 protein: CASSLDRSYEQYF; CDR3 DNA: TGCGCCAGCAGCTTGGACAGATCCTACGAGCAGTACTTC
clone size: NA; J gene: TRBJ2-5; D gene: TRBD1; CDR3 length: 13; V gene: TRBV7-3; CDR3 protein: CASSPTGAVTQYF; CDR3 DNA: TGTGCCAGCAGCCCGACAGGGGCTGTGACCCAGTACTTC
clone size: NA; J gene: TRBJ2-1; D gene: NA; CDR3 length: 15; V gene: TRBV7-3; CDR3 protein: CASSYGGPSYNEQFF; CDR3 DNA: TGTGCCAGCAGTTACGGGGGGCCGTCCTACAATGAGCAGTTCTTC